These T cell receptor beta chains were read from a single sample in a study of T cell repertoires in cytomegalovirus infection. MiXCR was run by TCRdb on the reads, yielding one entry per CDR3 protein. Counted here are hundreds of thousands of distinct CDR3 sequences, 15% to 20% occurring once; the ten biggest clones make up 7.5% to 9%. Source material: PBMCs. These receptors came from a human donor in good health (CMV status not recorded). Some clones in this sample may be carry-over from other donors' samples. Each CDR3 is given with its conserved first and last residue. Fields, in order: V gene, J gene, D gene, clone size, CDR3 protein, CDR3 DNA. D genes are given only for firm matches. Not all rows give a size; the values are once, few, many and, for expanded clones, a class.

TRBV7-2	TRBJ1-1	NA	NA	CASSLAFPGPEAFF	TGTGCCAGCAGCTTAGCCTTTCCCGGGCCTGAAGCTTTCTTT
TRBV20-1	TRBJ2-3	TRBD2	NA	CSAQGLAVGDTQYF	TGCAGTGCGCAAGGACTAGCCGTCGGGGATACGCAGTATTTT
TRBV12-5	TRBJ1-2	NA	many	CASGLATLTVPNYGYTF	TGTGCTAGTGGTTTGGCTACGTTGACAGTTCCCAACTATGGCTACACCTTC
TRBV10-3	TRBJ2-2	TRBD2	few	CAISESTSGIYTGELFF	TGTGCCATCAGTGAGTCCACTAGCGGGATTTACACCGGGGAGCTGTTTTTT
TRBV9	TRBJ2-1	TRBD2	many	CASSDSGDYNEQFF	TGTGCCAGCAGCGATAGCGGGGACTACAATGAGCAGTTCTTC
TRBV6-1	TRBJ2-1	TRBD1	NA	CASIFGQGAYEQFF	TGTGCCAGCATTTTCGGACAGGGGGCTTATGAGCAGTTCTTC
TRBV20-1	TRBJ2-3	NA	NA	CSARDNQGLPQYF	TGCAGTGCTAGGGATAACCAGGGCCTTCCGCAGTATTTT
TRBV2	TRBJ2-1	TRBD2	few	CASSTTSGPPLGNEQFF	TGTGCCAGCAGCACGACTAGCGGGCCACCTCTGGGCAATGAGCAGTTCTTC
TRBV5-4	TRBJ2-1	NA	many	CASISDSYNEQFF	TGTGCCAGCATCTCCGACTCCTACAATGAGCAGTTCTTC
TRBV2	TRBJ1-3	NA	NA	CASSEGLGLVGTIYF	TGTGCCAGCAGTGAAGGTTTGGGCCTCGTAGGCACCATATATTTT
TRBV11-2	TRBJ1-6	NA	few	CASSSGVGNSPLHF	TGTGCCAGCTCATCGGGGGTAGGGAATTCACCCCTCCACTTT
TRBV12-3/TRBV12-4	TRBJ1-6	TRBD1	NA	CASSPRQGFSYNSPLHF	TGTGCCAGCAGTCCCCGACAGGGCTTCTCCTATAATTCACCCCTCCACTTT
TRBV7-9	TRBJ2-1	TRBD2	NA	CASSHGTSGRIYNEQFF	TGTGCCAGCAGCCATGGGACTAGCGGGAGGATCTACAATGAGCAGTTCTTC
TRBV6-2/TRBV6-3	TRBJ2-5	NA	NA	CASSYGPPQETQYF	TGTGCCAGCAGTTACGGACCACCCCAAGAGACCCAGTACTTC
TRBV11-2	TRBJ2-3	TRBD2	few	CASSLDYRLAGRTDTQYF	TGTGCCAGCAGCTTAGATTATAGACTAGCGGGGCGCACAGATACGCAGTATTTT
TRBV19	TRBJ2-5	NA	few	CASSGGTEQTQYF	TGTGCCAGTAGTGGCGGGACTGAACAGACCCAGTACTTC
TRBV19	TRBJ1-2	NA	few	CASRRTEANYGYTF	TGTGCCAGTAGGCGGACAGAAGCTAACTATGGCTACACCTTC
TRBV7-2	TRBJ2-1	NA	many	CASSFPLSSVSSYNEQFF	TGTGCCAGCAGCTTCCCACTCAGTAGCGTCAGCTCCTACAATGAGCAGTTCTTC
TRBV12-3/TRBV12-4	TRBJ2-7	NA	many	CASSLPSTHEQYF	TGTGCCAGCAGTTTGCCTAGTACCCACGAGCAGTACTTC
TRBV6-1	TRBJ1-2	NA	many	CASSSYPRAGYTF	TGTGCCAGCAGTTCCTACCCGCGGGCCGGCTACACCTTC
TRBV4-3	TRBJ1-1	NA	few	CASSQGNRVNTEAFF	TGCGCCAGCAGCCAAGGAAACAGGGTGAACACTGAAGCTTTCTTT
TRBV12-3/TRBV12-4	TRBJ2-7	NA	NA	CASSLGTPLGEQYF	TGTGCCAGCAGTCTCGGGACTCCCCTAGGCGAGCAGTACTTC
TRBV12-3/TRBV12-4	TRBJ2-1	TRBD2	NA	CADRLAGGSNSYNEQFF	TGTGCCGACAGACTAGCGGGAGGATCGAACTCCTACAATGAGCAGTTCTTC
TRBV11-2	TRBJ2-7	NA	few	CASSSSFGAWEQYF	TGTGCCAGCAGCTCCAGCTTTGGGGCTTGGGAGCAGTACTTC